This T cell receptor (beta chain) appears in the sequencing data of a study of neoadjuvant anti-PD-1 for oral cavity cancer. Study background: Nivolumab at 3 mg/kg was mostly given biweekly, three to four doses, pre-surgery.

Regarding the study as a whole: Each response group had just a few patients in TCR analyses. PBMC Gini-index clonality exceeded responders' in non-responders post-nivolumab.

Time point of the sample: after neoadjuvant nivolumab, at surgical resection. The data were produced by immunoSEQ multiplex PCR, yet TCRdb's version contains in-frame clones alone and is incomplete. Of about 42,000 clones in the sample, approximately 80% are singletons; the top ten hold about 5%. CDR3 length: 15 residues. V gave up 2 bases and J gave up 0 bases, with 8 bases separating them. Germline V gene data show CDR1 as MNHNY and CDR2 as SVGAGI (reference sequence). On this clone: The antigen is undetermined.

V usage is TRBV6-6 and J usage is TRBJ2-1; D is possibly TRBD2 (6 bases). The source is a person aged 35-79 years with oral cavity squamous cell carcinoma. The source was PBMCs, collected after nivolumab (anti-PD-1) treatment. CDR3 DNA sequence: TGTGCCAGCAGTTACCGGCGGGACTCCTACAATGAGCAGTTCTTC. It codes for CASSYRRDSYNEQFF.